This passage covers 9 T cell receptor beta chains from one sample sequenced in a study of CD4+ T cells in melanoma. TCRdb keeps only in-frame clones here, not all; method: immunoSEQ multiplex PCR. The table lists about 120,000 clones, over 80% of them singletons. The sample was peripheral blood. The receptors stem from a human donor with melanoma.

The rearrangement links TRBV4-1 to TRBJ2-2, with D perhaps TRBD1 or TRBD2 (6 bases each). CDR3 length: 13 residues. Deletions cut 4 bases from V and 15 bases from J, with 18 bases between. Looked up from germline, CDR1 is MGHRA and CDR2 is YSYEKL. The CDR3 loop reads CASSPMGGGLVFF. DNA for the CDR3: TGCGCCAGCAGCCCCATGGGGGGCGGGTTGGTGTTTTTT.

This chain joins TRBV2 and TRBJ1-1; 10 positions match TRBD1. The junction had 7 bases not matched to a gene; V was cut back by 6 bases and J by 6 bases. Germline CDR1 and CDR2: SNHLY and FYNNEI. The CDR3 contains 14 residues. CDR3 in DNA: TGTGCCAGCAGCCCATTAGGGACAGGGGCTGAAGCTTTCTTT. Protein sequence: CASSPLGTGAEAFF.

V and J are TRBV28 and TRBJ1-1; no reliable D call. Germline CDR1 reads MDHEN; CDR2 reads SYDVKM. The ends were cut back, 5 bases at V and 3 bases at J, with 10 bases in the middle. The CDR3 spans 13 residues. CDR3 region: CASSAGIYTEAFF. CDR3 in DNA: TGTGCCAGCAGTGCCGGAATTTACACTGAAGCTTTCTTT.

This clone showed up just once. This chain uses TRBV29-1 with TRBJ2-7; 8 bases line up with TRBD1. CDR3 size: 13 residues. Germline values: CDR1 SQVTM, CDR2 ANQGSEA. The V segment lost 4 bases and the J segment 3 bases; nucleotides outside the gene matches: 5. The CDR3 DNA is TGCAGCGTTGCCTGGACAGGGAACTACGAGCAGTACTTC. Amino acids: CSVAWTGNYEQYF.

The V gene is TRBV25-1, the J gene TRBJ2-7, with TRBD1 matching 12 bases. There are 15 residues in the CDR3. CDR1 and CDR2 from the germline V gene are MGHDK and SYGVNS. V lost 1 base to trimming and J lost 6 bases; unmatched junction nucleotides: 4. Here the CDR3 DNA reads TGTGCCAGCAGTGAATCAGGGACAGGGGGCGGCGAGCAGTACTTC. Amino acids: CASSESGTGGGEQYF.

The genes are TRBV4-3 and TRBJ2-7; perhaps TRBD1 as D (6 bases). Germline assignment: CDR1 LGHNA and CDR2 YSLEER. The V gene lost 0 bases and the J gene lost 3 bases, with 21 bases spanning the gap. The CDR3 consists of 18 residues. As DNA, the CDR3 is TGCGCCAGCAGCCAAGAATTCGGGCGTCAGGGGCGAATCTACGAGCAGTACTTC. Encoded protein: CASSQEFGRQGRIYEQYF.

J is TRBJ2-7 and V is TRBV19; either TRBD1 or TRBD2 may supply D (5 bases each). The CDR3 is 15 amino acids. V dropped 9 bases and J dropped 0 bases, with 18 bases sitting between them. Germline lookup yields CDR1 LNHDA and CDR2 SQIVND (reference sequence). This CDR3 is CARTEGPSSSYEQYF. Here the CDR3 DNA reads TGTGCCAGGACCGAGGGACCTTCCAGCTCCTACGAGCAGTACTTC.

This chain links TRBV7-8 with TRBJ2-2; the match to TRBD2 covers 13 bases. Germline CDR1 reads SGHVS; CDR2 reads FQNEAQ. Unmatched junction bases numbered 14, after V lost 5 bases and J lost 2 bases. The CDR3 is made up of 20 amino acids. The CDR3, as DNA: TGTGCCAGCAGCAAACGGGCACAGACTAGCGGGGGGATTAACACCGGGGAGCTGTTTTTT. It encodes CASSKRAQTSGGINTGELFF.

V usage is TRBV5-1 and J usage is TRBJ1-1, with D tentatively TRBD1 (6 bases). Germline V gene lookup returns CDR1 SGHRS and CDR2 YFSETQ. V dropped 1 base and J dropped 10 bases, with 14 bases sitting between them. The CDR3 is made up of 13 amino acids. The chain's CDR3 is CASSLQTSGAAFF. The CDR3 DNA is TGCGCCAGCAGCTTGCAAACGTCAGGGGCAGCTTTCTTT.